This T cell receptor beta chain was recovered during a study of shared clonotypes between healthy human individuals. Regarding the study as a whole: Genetic and exposure-history diversity was limited by the small donor number.

All participating donors were Caucasian adults from Nashville, Tennessee. As concerns this clone: Its target is unknown.

The assay was immunoSEQ multiplex PCR, and TCRdb's table has in-frame clones only and misses some. The data show 550,000 to 600,000 clones, 70% to 80% seen once. The ends were cut back, 3 bases at V and 4 bases at J, with 15 bases in the middle. The CDR3 spans 15 residues. Germline V gives CDR1 MGHDK, CDR2 SYGVNS. This receptor was identified in a middle-aged woman in good health. Some clones in this sample may be carry-over from other donors' samples. Sequencing was done on a sample of PBMCs. The V gene is TRBV25-1, the J gene TRBJ1-2; D is unresolved. The CDR3 loop is CASSDVSGRTYGYTF. In DNA form, the CDR3 reads TGTGCCAGCAGTGATGTTTCCGGACGGACCTATGGCTACACCTTC.